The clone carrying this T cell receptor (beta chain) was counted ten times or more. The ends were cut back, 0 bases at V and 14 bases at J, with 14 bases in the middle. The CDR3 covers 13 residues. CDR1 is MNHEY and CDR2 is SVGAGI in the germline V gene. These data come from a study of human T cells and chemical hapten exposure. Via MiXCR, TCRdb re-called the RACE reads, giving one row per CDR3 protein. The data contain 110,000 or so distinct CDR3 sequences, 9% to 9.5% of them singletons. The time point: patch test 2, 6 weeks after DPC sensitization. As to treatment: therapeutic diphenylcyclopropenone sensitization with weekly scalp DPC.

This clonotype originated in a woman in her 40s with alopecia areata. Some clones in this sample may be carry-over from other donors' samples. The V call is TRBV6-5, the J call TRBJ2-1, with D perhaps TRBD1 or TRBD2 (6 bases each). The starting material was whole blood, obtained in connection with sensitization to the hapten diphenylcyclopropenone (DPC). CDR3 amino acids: CASSYSEEGEEFF. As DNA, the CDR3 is TGTGCCAGCAGTTACTCGGAGGAGGGGGAAGAGTTCTTC.